The 17 T cell receptor beta chains below all came from one sample that was sequenced in a study of blood T cell repertoires in COVID-19. Sequenced by immunoSEQ multiplex PCR; TCRdb stores in-frame clones only, minus some. Here the sample spans 190,000 or so clones, less than 85% being singletons. Sequencing was carried out using peripheral blood. These receptors originate from a man in his fifties or sixties who had recovered from COVID-19.

The CDR3 bases are TGTGCCTGGAGAGGAGCAGGGGCAGATGAAAAACTGTTTTTT. It translates to CAWRGAGADEKLFF. The chain has TRBV30 and TRBJ1-4; a weak D match, TRBD1 (6 bases). Deletions cut 3 bases from V and 6 bases from J, with 14 bases between. CDR3 size: 14 residues. CDR1 is GTSNPN and CDR2 is SVGIG in the germline V gene (reference sequence).

This clone was detected only a few times. The chain links TRBV7-9 to TRBJ1-5; D gene unclear. Between the trimmed V and J ends, which lost 0 bases and 0 bases, there was a span of 3 bases. The CDR3 is 14 residues long. CDR1 is SEHNR and CDR2 is FQNEAQ in the germline V gene (reference sequence). In nucleotides, the CDR3 is TGTGCCAGCAGCTTAGCGTATAGCAATCAGCCCCAGCATTTT. Translation: CASSLAYSNQPQHF.

The gene calls are TRBV18 and TRBJ2-1; D perhaps matches TRBD1 (5 bases). V lost 2 bases and J 7 bases, leaving 6 bases between the germline ends. CDR3 size: 12 residues. Germline V gives CDR1 KGHSH, CDR2 LQKENI. The CDR3 nucleotides read TGTGCCAGCTCACCAGCAGGGAATGAGCAGTTCTTC. Translating it yields CASSPAGNEQFF.

The rearrangement joins TRBV6-6 to TRBJ2-7; maybe TRBD1 (6 bases). This CDR3 has 14 residues. V was clipped by 6 bases and J by 2 bases, with 14 bases between them. The germline gives CDR1 MNHNY, CDR2 SVGAGI (reference sequence). The CDR3 nucleotides are TGTGCCAGCAGCCTTTGGACAGCGGCCTACGAGCAGTACTTC. This translates into CASSLWTAAYEQYF.

The J gene is TRBJ1-2, the V gene TRBV3-1 (or the pseudogene TRBV3-2); D call uncertain. The CDR3 runs 16 residues. Germline V gene lookup returns CDR1 LGHDT and CDR2 YNNKEL (reference sequence). Trimming cost V 0 bases and J 4 bases, with 15 bases left between them. Here the CDR3 reads CASSQDPAQASYGYTF. CDR3 DNA: TGTGCCAGCAGCCAAGATCCGGCGCAGGCGAGCTATGGCTACACCTTC.

J is TRBJ1-2 and V is TRBV27; D call uncertain. Trimming took 3 bases from V and 4 from J, leaving 12 bases between them. The CDR3 consists of 14 residues. Germline assignment: CDR1 MNHEY and CDR2 SMNVEV (reference sequence). This CDR3 is CASSLRPNFYGYTF. CDR3 nucleotide sequence: TGTGCCAGCAGTTTGCGTCCGAACTTCTATGGCTACACCTTC.

The chain uses TRBV15 and TRBJ2-7; the match to TRBD2 covers 11 bases. V gave up 1 base and J gave up 5 bases; unmatched junction bases: 7. CDR3 length equals 16 residues. Germline CDR1 and CDR2: LNHNV and YYDKDF (reference sequence). In DNA, the CDR3 is TGTGCCACCAGCAGAGCTAGAGGGACTAGCGGACACGAGCAGTACTTC. Translation: CATSRARGTSGHEQYF.

V gene TRBV29-1 combines with J gene TRBJ2-7; 8 bases are shared with TRBD1. The CDR3 length is 13 residues. Looked up from germline, CDR1 is SQVTM and CDR2 is ANQGSEA. The trim removed 7 bases at V and 1 base at J, leaving 6 bases unmatched. The chain's CDR3 is CSGQTGESYEQYF. In DNA form, the CDR3 reads TGCAGCGGTCAGACAGGGGAGTCCTACGAGCAGTACTTC.

The chain is built from TRBV6-5 and TRBJ2-5; 12 nucleotides match TRBD2. V gave up 7 bases and J gave up 5 bases; unmatched junction bases: 8. This CDR3 spans 15 amino acids. CDR1 and CDR2 from the germline V gene are MNHEY and SVGAGI. DNA for the CDR3: TGTGCCAGCACCATGACCGGGACTAGCGGGGAGACCCAGTACTTC. This gives the protein CASTMTGTSGETQYF.

The genes are TRBV4-2 and TRBJ2-3; D is undetermined. This CDR3 is built from 18 residues. CDR1 LGHNA and CDR2 YNFKEQ come from the germline V gene. Trimming shortened V by 0 bases and J by 2 bases, and 18 bases separated the two germline ends. In DNA, the CDR3 is TGTGCCAGCAGCCAAGATCGGGTCGAACCGGAGCTCACAGATACGCAGTATTTT. Its translation is CASSQDRVEPELTDTQYF.

The CDR3 DNA reads TGCGCCAGCAGCTTGGCGGGGGTTCTAGCGGGAGGGCCCTCGTACGAGCAGTACTTC. Its protein product is CASSLAGVLAGGPSYEQYF. V and J are TRBV5-1 and TRBJ2-7; 12 bases are a match to TRBD2. J lost 4 bases, V lost 0 bases, and 14 bases had no gene match. The length of the CDR3 is 19 residues. Germline V CDR1 and CDR2: SGHRS, YFSETQ.

This clone has only one observation. The chain has TRBV19 and TRBJ1-4; D gene ambiguous. V shed 6 bases and J shed 8 bases, with 7 bases lying between them. The CDR3 is 11 residues long. Per germline, CDR1 LNHDA and CDR2 SQIVND (reference sequence). CDR3 nucleotides: TGTGCCAGTAGGAGGGAAGAAAAACTGTTTTTT. It specifies CASRREEKLFF.

In this sample, this clone turned up once. The chain is built from TRBV12-5 and TRBJ2-3, with 12 bases matching TRBD1. Trimming at V came to 8 bases and at J to 11 bases, leaving 11 bases not matched to a gene. The CDR3 consists of 14 residues. Germline V CDR1 and CDR2: LGHNT, FRNRAP. CDR3 region: CASLPGTGGVRQYF. The CDR3 DNA reads TGTGCTAGTCTACCCGGGACAGGGGGCGTTAGGCAGTATTTT.

The genes are TRBV11-3 and TRBJ2-2; D is undetermined. From germline, CDR1 is SGHNT and CDR2 YENEEA. The CDR3 spans 13 residues. Trimming shortened V by 5 bases and J by 3 bases, and 7 bases separated the two germline ends. The CDR3 spells CASSVDYTGELFF. In DNA form, the CDR3 reads TGTGCCAGCAGCGTTGACTACACCGGGGAGCTGTTTTTT.

This clone has only one observation. The rearrangement joins TRBV5-6 to TRBJ1-4; 7 bases align to TRBD1. Trimming took 0 bases from V and 7 from J; bases not matched to a gene: 9. Looked up from germline, CDR1 is SGHDT and CDR2 is YYEEEE. The CDR3 spans 16 residues. This CDR3 is CASSLATETGREKLFF. CDR3 in DNA: TGTGCCAGCAGCTTGGCAACGGAGACAGGGCGTGAAAAACTGTTTTTT.

The chain combines TRBV5-1 with TRBJ2-3, with 7 bases lining up with TRBD2. Trimming at V came to 0 bases and at J to 8 bases, leaving 9 bases not matched to a gene. The CDR3 spans 15 residues. Germline CDR1 SGHRS, CDR2 YFSETQ. The CDR3 DNA follows: TGCGCCAGCAGCTTGGCGCTAGCGGAAGCAGGTACGCAGTATTTT. Translation gives CASSLALAEAGTQYF.

The chain employs TRBV28 and TRBJ2-3, with 8 bases identical to TRBD2. Trimming took 5 bases from V and 4 from J; bases not matched to a gene: 8. The CDR3 runs to 15 residues. Germline V gene lookup returns CDR1 MDHEN and CDR2 SYDVKM. For the CDR3, the DNA is TGTGCCAGCAGTCGAAGCGGGAGATCTTCAGATACGCAGTATTTT. It codes for CASSRSGRSSDTQYF.